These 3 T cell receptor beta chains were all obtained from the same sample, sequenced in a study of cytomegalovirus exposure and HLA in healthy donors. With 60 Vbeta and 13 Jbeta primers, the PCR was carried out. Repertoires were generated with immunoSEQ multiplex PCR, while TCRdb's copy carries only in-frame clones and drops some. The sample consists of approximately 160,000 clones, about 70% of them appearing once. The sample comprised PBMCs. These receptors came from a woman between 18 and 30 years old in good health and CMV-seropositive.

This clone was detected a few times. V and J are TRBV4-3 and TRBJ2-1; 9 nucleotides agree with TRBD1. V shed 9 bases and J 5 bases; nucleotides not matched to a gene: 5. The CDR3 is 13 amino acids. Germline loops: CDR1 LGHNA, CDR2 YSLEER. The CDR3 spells CARPGTGNNEQFF. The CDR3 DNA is TGCGCCAGGCCCGGGACAGGGAACAATGAGCAGTTCTTC.

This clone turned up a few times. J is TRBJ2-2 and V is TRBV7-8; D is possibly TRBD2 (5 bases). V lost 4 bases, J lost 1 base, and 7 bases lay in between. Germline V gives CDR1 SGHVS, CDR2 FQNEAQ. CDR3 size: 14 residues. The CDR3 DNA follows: TGTGCCAGCAGCTCGGGGTGGAACACCGGGGAGCTGTTTTTT. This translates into CASSSGWNTGELFF.

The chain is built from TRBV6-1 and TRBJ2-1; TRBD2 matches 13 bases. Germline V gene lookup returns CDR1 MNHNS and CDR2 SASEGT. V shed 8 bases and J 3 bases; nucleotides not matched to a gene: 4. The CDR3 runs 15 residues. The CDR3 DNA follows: TGTGCCAGCGGGTGGACTAGCGGGAGCTACAATGAGCAGTTCTTC. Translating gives CASGWTSGSYNEQFF.